These T cell receptor beta chains were read from a single sample in a study of cytomegalovirus exposure and HLA in healthy donors. TCRdb's copy holds only in-frame clones and misses some; the assay was immunoSEQ multiplex PCR. The data show about 120,000 clones, with around three quarters seen just once and 5.8% held by the top ten. Sequencing was done on a sample of PBMCs. These receptors all come from a man younger than 35 in good health and CMV-seropositive. CDR3s include the opening cysteine and the closing phenylalanine or tryptophan. Fields, in order: CDR3 DNA, CDR3 protein, J gene, D gene, V gene, clone size. D genes are given only for firm matches. The size field is filled for only some rows; it gives once, few, many or a size class.

CDR3 DNA: TGTGCCAGCACAGACTACTACGAGCAGTACTTC; CDR3 protein: CASTDYYEQYF; J gene: TRBJ2-7; D gene: NA; V gene: TRBV2; clone size: NA
CDR3 DNA: TGTGCCAGCAGCCAGGGGGTCGGCTACACCTTC; CDR3 protein: CASSQGVGYTF; J gene: TRBJ1-2; D gene: TRBD1; V gene: TRBV6-1; clone size: NA
CDR3 DNA: TGTGCCAGCAGCTCGACGACTAGCGGGGGAATGGACACGCAGTATTTT; CDR3 protein: CASSSTTSGGMDTQYF; J gene: TRBJ2-3; D gene: TRBD2; V gene: TRBV5-4; clone size: once
CDR3 DNA: TGTGCCAGCAGTTTATCGGAGGGACAGGTGAACACTGAAGCTTTCTTT; CDR3 protein: CASSLSEGQVNTEAFF; J gene: TRBJ1-1; D gene: TRBD1; V gene: TRBV27; clone size: NA
CDR3 DNA: TGTGCCACCAGGACGGGACTAGCGGCCACAGATACGCAGTATTTT; CDR3 protein: CATRTGLAATDTQYF; J gene: TRBJ2-3; D gene: TRBD2; V gene: TRBV15; clone size: NA
CDR3 DNA: TGTGCCAGCAGTGAGACGGGGTATAGCAATCAGCCCCAGCATTTT; CDR3 protein: CASSETGYSNQPQHF; J gene: TRBJ1-5; D gene: NA; V gene: TRBV2; clone size: NA
CDR3 DNA: TGTGCCAGCAGCGTAGGGGGACGGCTAGGGGGAAGCCATGGCTACACCTTC; CDR3 protein: CASSVGGRLGGSHGYTF; J gene: TRBJ1-2; D gene: NA; V gene: TRBV9; clone size: NA
CDR3 DNA: TGTGCCAGCAACAGGGACGAAGCTAACTATGGCTACACCTTC; CDR3 protein: CASNRDEANYGYTF; J gene: TRBJ1-2; D gene: NA; V gene: TRBV28; clone size: NA
CDR3 DNA: TGTGCCAGCAGCGTACCAGGGGTTACTGAAGCTTTCTTT; CDR3 protein: CASSVPGVTEAFF; J gene: TRBJ1-1; D gene: NA; V gene: TRBV9; clone size: NA
CDR3 DNA: TGTGCCAGCATGCGGGACAGGTTCTCTGGAAACACCATATATTTT; CDR3 protein: CASMRDRFSGNTIYF; J gene: TRBJ1-3; D gene: TRBD1; V gene: TRBV6-5; clone size: few
CDR3 DNA: TGTGCCAGCACCCAAGGCAGGGGAGTCAACACTGAAGCTTTCTTT; CDR3 protein: CASTQGRGVNTEAFF; J gene: TRBJ1-1; D gene: NA; V gene: TRBV28; clone size: NA
CDR3 DNA: TGTGCCAGCAGTGGAACAGGGGCCACCGGGGAGCTGTTTTTT; CDR3 protein: CASSGTGATGELFF; J gene: TRBJ2-2; D gene: TRBD1; V gene: TRBV25-1; clone size: once
CDR3 DNA: TGTGCCAGCTCACCAACAGGAGGAAACACCATATATTTT; CDR3 protein: CASSPTGGNTIYF; J gene: TRBJ1-3; D gene: NA; V gene: TRBV18; clone size: NA
CDR3 DNA: TGTGCCAGCAGCGGAGACAGGGGGAGCTCCTACGAGCAGTACTTC; CDR3 protein: CASSGDRGSSYEQYF; J gene: TRBJ2-7; D gene: TRBD1; V gene: TRBV5-6; clone size: NA
CDR3 DNA: TGTGCCAGCAGCGTATCCGGGACTAGCGGCTACGAGCAGTACTTC; CDR3 protein: CASSVSGTSGYEQYF; J gene: TRBJ2-7; D gene: TRBD2; V gene: TRBV11-2; clone size: NA
CDR3 DNA: TGTGCCAGTAGTGCCATAGGGGGTAAGACTGAAGCTTTCTTT; CDR3 protein: CASSAIGGKTEAFF; J gene: TRBJ1-1; D gene: NA; V gene: TRBV19; clone size: NA
CDR3 DNA: TGTGCCAGCAGGGACAGGGTAGCGGACACCGGGGAGCTGTTTTTT; CDR3 protein: CASRDRVADTGELFF; J gene: TRBJ2-2; D gene: TRBD1; V gene: TRBV6-1; clone size: NA
CDR3 DNA: TGTGCTAGCAGCCCGAAGACCGACACTCAAGAGACCCAGTACTTC; CDR3 protein: CASSPKTDTQETQYF; J gene: TRBJ2-5; D gene: NA; V gene: TRBV7-7; clone size: NA
CDR3 DNA: TGTGCCTGGTACAACCGAAGGCAGTATTTT; CDR3 protein: CAWYNRRQYF; J gene: TRBJ2-3; D gene: NA; V gene: TRBV30; clone size: NA
CDR3 DNA: TGTGCCTGGAGTGAGGGGGACCAGCCCCAGCATTTT; CDR3 protein: CAWSEGDQPQHF; J gene: TRBJ1-5; D gene: NA; V gene: TRBV30; clone size: once
CDR3 DNA: TGCGCCAGCAGCTTGGCGCCTGGGACAGGGGGCAACGAGCAGTACTTC; CDR3 protein: CASSLAPGTGGNEQYF; J gene: TRBJ2-7; D gene: TRBD1; V gene: TRBV5-1; clone size: NA
CDR3 DNA: TGCAGCGCATCGACAGGGGAAACCGAGCAGTACTTC; CDR3 protein: CSASTGETEQYF; J gene: TRBJ2-7; D gene: TRBD1; V gene: TRBV29-1; clone size: NA
CDR3 DNA: TGTGCCGGCGCTCGACAGGAACACACTGAAGCTTTCTTT; CDR3 protein: CAGARQEHTEAFF; J gene: TRBJ1-1; D gene: NA; V gene: TRBV7-9; clone size: NA
CDR3 DNA: TGTGCCAGTTACCGGGTCGCTTATGGCTACACCTTC; CDR3 protein: CASYRVAYGYTF; J gene: TRBJ1-2; D gene: NA; V gene: TRBV19; clone size: NA
CDR3 DNA: TGCACCGGGACAGCATACAATGAGCAGTTCTTC; CDR3 protein: CTGTAYNEQFF; J gene: TRBJ2-1; D gene: TRBD1; V gene: TRBV29-1; clone size: few
CDR3 DNA: TGTGCCAGCAGTCGACAGGGGGCGACTAATGAAAAACTGTTTTTT; CDR3 protein: CASSRQGATNEKLFF; J gene: TRBJ1-4; D gene: TRBD1; V gene: TRBV28; clone size: NA
CDR3 DNA: TGTGCCAGCAGGCAGGGGGCAGGAACTGAAGCTTTCTTT; CDR3 protein: CASRQGAGTEAFF; J gene: TRBJ1-1; D gene: TRBD1; V gene: TRBV25-1; clone size: few